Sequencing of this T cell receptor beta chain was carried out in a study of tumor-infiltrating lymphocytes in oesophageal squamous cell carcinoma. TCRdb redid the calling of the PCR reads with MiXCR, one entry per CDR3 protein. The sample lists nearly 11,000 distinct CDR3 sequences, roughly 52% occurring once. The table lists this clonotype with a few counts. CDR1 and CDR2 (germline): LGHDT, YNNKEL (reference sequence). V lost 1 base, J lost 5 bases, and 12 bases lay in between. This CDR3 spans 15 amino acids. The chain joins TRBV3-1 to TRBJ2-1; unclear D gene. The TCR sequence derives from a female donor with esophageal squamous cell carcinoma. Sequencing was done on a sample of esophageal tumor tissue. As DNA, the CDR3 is TGTGCCAGCAGCCAAGGGTGGGATACGGACAATGAGCAGTTCTTC. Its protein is CASSQGWDTDNEQFF.